This TCR beta chain derives from a study of blood T cell repertoires in COVID-19. Profiling relied on immunoSEQ multiplex PCR, and the TCRdb table lists in-frame clones only, not all of them. The table records under 200,000 clones, roughly 80% of them present only once. V was pared by 3 bases and J by 2 bases, with 10 bases between. This CDR3 has 14 amino acids. Germline V gene sequence: CDR1 LNHDA, CDR2 SQIVND (reference sequence). The TCR was taken from a man in his sixties with COVID-19, enrolled during active disease. The chain is built from TRBV19 and TRBJ1-2; a weak D match, TRBD1 (6 bases). The sequenced sample was peripheral blood. The CDR3 here is CASSIPQGNYGYTF. The CDR3 DNA is TGTGCCAGTAGTATCCCCCAGGGGAACTATGGCTACACCTTC.